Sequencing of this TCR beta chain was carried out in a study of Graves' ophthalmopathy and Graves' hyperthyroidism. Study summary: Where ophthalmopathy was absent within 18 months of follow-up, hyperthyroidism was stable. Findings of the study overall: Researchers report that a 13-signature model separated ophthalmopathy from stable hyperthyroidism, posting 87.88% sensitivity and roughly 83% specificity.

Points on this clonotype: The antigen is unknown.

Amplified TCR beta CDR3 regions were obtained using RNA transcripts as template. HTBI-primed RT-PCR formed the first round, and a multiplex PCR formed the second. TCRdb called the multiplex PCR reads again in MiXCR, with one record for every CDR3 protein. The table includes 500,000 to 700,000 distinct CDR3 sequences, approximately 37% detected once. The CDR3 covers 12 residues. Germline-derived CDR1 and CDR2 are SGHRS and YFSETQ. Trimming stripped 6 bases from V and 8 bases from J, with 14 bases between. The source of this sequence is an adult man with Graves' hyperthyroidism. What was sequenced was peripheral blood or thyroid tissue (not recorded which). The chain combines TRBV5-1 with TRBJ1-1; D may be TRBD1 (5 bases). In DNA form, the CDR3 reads TGCGCCAGCACCCGAGGGGCTGGAGAAGCTTTCTTT. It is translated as CASTRGAGEAFF.